This TCR beta chain originates from a study of persistence of HIV-infected CD4 T cells. Cells were stimulated with CMV-infected fibroblast lysates at 8.5 to 10 ug/mL. CD40L/CD69 double-negative CD45RO-high memory CD4+ T cells were collected. Donors were HIV-1-infected adults who began suppressive ART during chronic infection. Donors had CD4+ T cell counts above 400 cells/uL and were CMV-seropositive. The immunoSEQ assay was version 4, run in survey mode. Profiled with immunoSEQ multiplex PCR; TCRdb holds only in-frame clones, not every one. The sample includes over 30,000 clones, 82% of them seen just once. The CDR3 spans 10 residues. CDR1 is SQVTM and CDR2 is ANQGSEA in the germline V gene. Trimming took off 3 bases at V and 5 bases at J, with 4 bases between the two ends. This clone appeared a few times. Its antigen is not identified.

The receptor was derived from an adult woman with HIV who was CMV-seropositive. The V and J genes are TRBV29-1 and TRBJ1-2; D gene ambiguous. The material was CD4+ T cells sorted from PBMCs after approximately 18-hour stimulation, obtained from a patient who received antiretroviral therapy. The CDR3 sequence is CSVEGYGYTF. The DNA of the CDR3 is TGCAGCGTTGAGGGGTATGGCTACACCTTC.